This is a list of T cell receptor beta chains from one sample in a study of OX40 agonist ivuxolimab in advanced cancers. Some clones are missing from TCRdb's copy, which holds only in-frame ones; the method was immunoSEQ multiplex PCR. The data contain fewer than 75,000 clones, approximately 88% of them singletons. The specimen comprised CD4+ or CD8+ T cells sorted from blood, sampled in a trial of the OX40 agonist ivuxolimab. Receptors were obtained from an adult with an advanced solid tumor such as melanoma, head and neck, liver or kidney cancer. Each CDR3 is given with its conserved first and last residue. The D gene is left open where the match is weak. Rows may omit the clone size; those that give it use once, few, many or a size class.

14,.,.,TRBJ2-1,TRBV27,CASSGERRRNEQFF,TGTGCCAGCAGCGGGGAAAGACGGAGGAATGAGCAGTTCTTC
15,.,.,TRBJ2-6,TRBV5-1,CASSLAMTGANVLTF,TGCGCCAGCAGCTTGGCAATGACTGGGGCCAACGTCCTGACTTTC
11,.,.,TRBJ2-7,TRBV20-1,CSARGGYEQYF,TGCAGTGCCCGAGGGGGCTACGAGCAGTACTTC
18,.,.,TRBJ1-4,TRBV12-5,CASGLVLRPQGKDEKLFF,TGTGCTAGTGGTTTGGTACTTCGTCCACAGGGAAAGGATGAAAAACTGTTTTTT
14,.,TRBD2,TRBJ2-7,TRBV13,CASSPGLAGVEQYF,TGTGCCAGCAGCCCGGGACTAGCGGGGGTGGAGCAGTACTTC
15,once,.,TRBJ2-5,TRBV25-1,CASSERRAPEGTQYF,TGTGCCAGCAGTGAACGTAGGGCCCCCGAGGGGACCCAGTACTTC
15,.,.,TRBJ1-5,TRBV19,CASSIGGYSNQPQHF,TGTGCCAGTAGTATCGGAGGTTATAGCAATCAGCCCCAGCATTTT
14,.,.,TRBJ1-2,TRBV7-2,CASSLRDTTYGYTF,TGTGCCAGCAGCTTACGGGACACCACCTATGGCTACACCTTC
15,once,.,TRBJ2-7,TRBV9,CASSVALGSSYEQYF,TGTGCCAGCAGCGTAGCCTTAGGCAGTTCCTACGAGCAGTACTTC
13,.,.,TRBJ2-1,TRBV29-1,CSVFSSSYNEQFF,TGCAGCGTTTTCTCGAGCTCCTACAATGAGCAGTTCTTC
14,.,.,TRBJ1-2,TRBV5-1,CASTPGSRNYGYTF,TGCGCCAGCACCCCGGGCAGCAGGAACTATGGCTACACCTTC
17,.,TRBD2,TRBJ2-5,TRBV2,CASSGGDRLAGQETQYF,TGTGCCAGCAGTGGAGGGGATCGACTAGCGGGACAAGAGACCCAGTACTTC
15,.,TRBD1,TRBJ1-2,TRBV11-2,CASSLNAGTAYGYTF,TGTGCCAGCAGCTTAAATGCCGGGACAGCCTATGGCTACACCTTC
16,.,TRBD1,TRBJ2-3,TRBV18,CASSPKSTGRTDTQYF,TGTGCCAGCTCACCAAAGTCGACAGGGCGCACAGATACGCAGTATTTT
15,.,.,TRBJ2-6,TRBV6-1,CASRIGGSGANVLTF,TGTGCCAGCAGGATAGGGGGCTCTGGGGCCAACGTCCTGACTTTC
12,.,.,TRBJ1-2,TRBV9,CASSSSLVGYTF,TGTGCCAGCAGCTCCTCTCTGGTTGGCTACACCTTC
14,few,.,TRBJ2-7,TRBV7-9,CASSLASSGNEQYF,TGTGCCAGCAGCTTAGCCAGCTCCGGGAACGAGCAGTACTTC
16,.,.,TRBJ1-1,TRBV6-5,CASSYGWVGQNTEAFF,TGTGCCAGCAGTTACGGTTGGGTTGGACAGAACACTGAAGCTTTCTTT
14,.,.,TRBJ2-5,TRBV7-8,CASSLGVLQETQYF,TGTGCCAGCAGCTTAGGTGTACTCCAAGAGACCCAGTACTTC
15,.,TRBD1,TRBJ2-2,TRBV7-2,CASSSQGAATGELFF,TGTGCCAGCAGCTCACAGGGGGCGGCCACCGGGGAGCTGTTTTTT
12,.,.,TRBJ1-5,TRBV10-1,CASSLGNQPQHF,TGCGCCAGCTCCCTCGGGAATCAGCCCCAGCATTTT
14,.,.,TRBJ2-2,TRBV19,CASKRTLNTGELFF,TGTGCCAGTAAAAGGACGTTGAACACCGGGGAGCTGTTTTTT
16,.,TRBD1,TRBJ1-6,TRBV5-4,CASSWGGPGQGYTLHF,TGTGCCAGCAGCTGGGGGGGTCCGGGACAGGGATACACCCTCCACTTT
14,.,.,TRBJ2-7,TRBV7-9,CASSLDRGTYEQYF,TGTGCCAGCAGCTTAGACCGCGGAACCTACGAGCAGTACTTC